A selection of T cell receptor beta chains follows, all from one sample in a study of human T cells and chemical hapten exposure. TCRdb passed the RACE reads through MiXCR, listing each CDR3 protein once. This table holds under 200,000 distinct CDR3 sequences, 13% to 15% found once. Sequencing was performed on whole blood, taken in connection with sensitization to the hapten diphenylcyclopropenone (DPC). The receptors derive from a woman younger than 45 with alopecia areata. Some clones in this sample may be carry-over from other donors' samples. Both conserved end residues are part of each CDR3. The D gene is left open where the match is weak. Some rows mark clone size as missing; the rest say once, few, many or name a class of expanded clone.

v_call	d_call	j_call	clone_size	cdr3_aa	cdr3_nt
TRBV15	NA	TRBJ2-2	few	CATSRGGASNTGELFF	TGTGCCACCAGCCGAGGGGGGGCCTCTAACACCGGGGAGCTGTTTTTT
TRBV28	NA	TRBJ1-4	NA	CASRGPLVFEKLFF	TGTGCCAGCAGAGGGCCTTTGGTGTTCGAAAAACTGTTTTTT
TRBV6-6	NA	TRBJ1-5	many	CASSRTEYSNQPQHF	TGTGCCAGCAGTCGGACAGAATATAGCAATCAGCCCCAGCATTTT
TRBV7-6	NA	TRBJ2-3	NA	CASSLARGSDTQYF	TGTGCCAGCAGCTTAGCGCGAGGGTCGGATACGCAGTATTTT
TRBV28	TRBD2	TRBJ2-5	NA	CASSPPARGEETQYF	TGTGCCAGCAGTCCCCCGGCCCGGGGGGAAGAGACCCAGTACTTC
TRBV6-2/TRBV6-3	TRBD1	TRBJ1-1	NA	CASSYPGYPGGNTEAFF	TGTGCCAGCAGTTACCCAGGATATCCAGGGGGGAACACTGAAGCTTTCTTT
TRBV27	TRBD2	TRBJ2-3	NA	CASRGLAGWGTDTQYF	TGTGCCAGCAGGGGACTAGCGGGATGGGGCACAGATACGCAGTATTTT
TRBV18	NA	TRBJ2-3	NA	CASSPLPQIGGTDTQYF	TGTGCCAGCTCACCACTGCCACAGATCGGGGGAACAGATACGCAGTATTTT
TRBV20-1	NA	TRBJ2-3	NA	CSVRTAADTQYF	TGCAGTGTTCGGACAGCAGCAGATACGCAGTATTTT
TRBV6-5	NA	TRBJ1-1	NA	CASRAGTAAFF	TGTGCCAGCAGAGCCGGGACTGCGGCTTTCTTT
TRBV15	TRBD1	TRBJ1-5	NA	CATDPGQGYNQPQHF	TGTGCCACAGATCCGGGACAGGGATACAATCAGCCCCAGCATTTT
TRBV10-3	TRBD1	TRBJ2-3	NA	CAISRSLLAGQGGSTDTQYF	TGTGCCATCAGTCGGAGCCTATTAGCCGGACAGGGTGGGAGCACAGATACGCAGTATTTT
TRBV14	NA	TRBJ2-7	NA	CASSQEERGREQYF	TGTGCCAGCAGCCAAGAGGAGCGAGGGAGGGAGCAGTACTTC
TRBV28	TRBD2	TRBJ2-5	NA	CASSPRTSGSQYF	TGTGCCAGCAGTCCCCGGACTAGCGGGTCCCAGTACTTC
TRBV7-2	NA	TRBJ2-3	few	CASSRMAGPATDTQYF	TGTGCCAGCAGCCGCATGGCGGGCCCGGCAACAGATACGCAGTATTTT
TRBV27	TRBD1	TRBJ1-4	few	CASSLSRQGNEKLFF	TGTGCCAGCAGTTTATCCCGACAGGGTAATGAAAAACTGTTTTTT
TRBV6-2/TRBV6-3	NA	TRBJ1-1	few	CASSYLGGAAFF	TGTGCCAGCAGTTACCTAGGAGGGGCAGCTTTCTTT
TRBV4-3	TRBD2	TRBJ2-7	NA	CASSQGLAGGTYEQYF	TGCGCCAGCAGCCAGGGTCTAGCGGGAGGAACCTACGAGCAGTACTTC
TRBV6-1	NA	TRBJ1-1	NA	CASSRSGLPEAFF	TGTGCCAGCAGTCGATCGGGGCTCCCTGAAGCTTTCTTT
TRBV5-4	TRBD1	TRBJ2-2	few	CASSSGTGHPNTGELFF	TGTGCCAGCAGCTCCGGGACAGGGCACCCGAACACCGGGGAGCTGTTTTTT
TRBV13	NA	TRBJ1-1	few	CASSFSGIVRNTEAFF	TGTGCCAGCAGCTTCTCAGGGATAGTTAGAAACACTGAAGCTTTCTTT
TRBV3-1	TRBD1	TRBJ1-5	NA	CASSPWTGPQQPQHF	TGTGCCAGCAGCCCCTGGACAGGGCCACAGCAGCCCCAGCATTTT
TRBV28	NA	TRBJ2-3	NA	CASSSVADTQYF	TGTGCCAGCAGTTCGGTAGCAGATACGCAGTATTTT
TRBV28	NA	TRBJ2-7	NA	CASSIPGSVYEQYF	TGTGCCAGCAGTATACCAGGATCGGTCTACGAGCAGTACTTC
TRBV18	NA	TRBJ2-1	NA	CASSPPGNGLNNEQFF	TGTGCCAGCTCACCACCAGGGAATGGGCTGAACAATGAGCAGTTCTTC
TRBV11-1	TRBD2	TRBJ2-1	few	CASSFGGGTYNEQFF	TGTGCCAGCAGCTTTGGCGGGGGGACCTACAATGAGCAGTTCTTC
TRBV10-3	NA	TRBJ1-1	few	CAIRDGPGAEAFF	TGTGCCATCAGGGATGGTCCGGGGGCTGAAGCTTTCTTT
TRBV6-6	NA	TRBJ2-5	many	CASSSSKETQYF	TGTGCCAGCAGTTCGAGTAAAGAGACCCAGTACTTC
TRBV7-9	TRBD1	TRBJ1-1	few	CASSPWDRITEAFF	TGTGCCAGCAGCCCATGGGACAGGATAACTGAAGCTTTCTTT
TRBV20-1	NA	TRBJ1-5	few	CSARGLSNQPQHF	TGCAGTGCTAGAGGACTCAGCAATCAGCCCCAGCATTTT
TRBV7-2	TRBD2	TRBJ2-1	NA	CASSIPGLAGGPESYNEQFF	TGTGCCAGCAGCATCCCGGGACTAGCGGGAGGTCCTGAGTCCTACAATGAGCAGTTCTTC
TRBV20-1	NA	TRBJ1-5	NA	CSAKRSGARNQPQHF	TGCAGTGCTAAACGGTCGGGGGCCCGCAATCAGCCCCAGCATTTT
TRBV7-9	NA	TRBJ1-1	many	CASSLGGNEAFF	TGTGCCAGCAGCTTGGGCGGTAACGAAGCTTTCTTT
TRBV12-3/TRBV12-4	TRBD2	TRBJ2-7	NA	CASSKTGTRNYEQYF	TGTGCCAGCAGTAAAACCGGGACTAGGAACTACGAGCAGTACTTC
TRBV28	NA	TRBJ2-3	NA	CASSMRPDTQYF	TGTGCCAGCTCAATGCGTCCAGATACGCAGTATTTT
TRBV5-1	TRBD1	TRBJ2-2	few	CASSLEDRANTGELFF	TGCGCCAGCAGCTTGGAGGACAGGGCAAACACCGGGGAGCTGTTTTTT
TRBV4-3	TRBD2	TRBJ2-2	NA	CASSLGLAVTGELFF	TGCGCCAGCAGCTTGGGACTAGCGGTCACCGGGGAGCTGTTTTTT
TRBV4-2	NA	TRBJ2-3	NA	CASSREDDSTDTQYF	TGTGCCAGCAGCCGCGAGGACGACAGCACAGATACGCAGTATTTT
TRBV11-2	NA	TRBJ2-1	NA	CASSLENRVNEQFF	TGTGCCAGCAGCTTGGAGAACAGAGTCAATGAGCAGTTCTTC
TRBV7-3	TRBD1	TRBJ2-1	many	CASSMTGGNEQFF	TGTGCCAGCAGCATGACAGGGGGCAATGAGCAGTTCTTC
TRBV27	TRBD2	TRBJ2-3	few	CASSQTSGRLADTQYF	TGTGCCAGCAGTCAAACTAGCGGGAGGCTGGCAGATACGCAGTATTTT
TRBV5-5	NA	TRBJ1-4	NA	CASSSGQLNEKLFF	TGTGCCAGCAGCTCCGGACAACTTAATGAAAAACTGTTTTTT